These 2 T cell receptor beta chains were sequenced from one sample in a study of blood T cells in healthy people across ages. The second PCR ran about 6 to 12 cycles with a sample-barcoded 5' primer and J-beta primers. A single record per CDR3 protein comes from TCRdb applying MiXCR to the 5' RACE reads. Among 1.5 million to 2 million distinct CDR3 sequences listed, about 30% were seen once. The sequenced sample consisted of blood. The receptor set was obtained from a woman under 40 in good health.

The chain carries TRBV6-5 and TRBJ2-5, with D perhaps matching TRBD2 (6 bases). V was clipped by 6 bases and J by 2 bases, with 22 bases between them. CDR1 and CDR2 (germline): MNHEY, SVGAGI. The CDR3 totals 17 residues. The CDR3 is CASSYGGRGRGQETQYF. CDR3 sequence (DNA): TGTGCCAGCAGCTACGGGGGTCGGGGACGGGGACAAGAGACCCAGTACTTC.

Ten or more counts support this clonotype. The chain's CDR3 is CASSPTGGGYQPQHF. CDR3 bases: TGCGCCAGCAGCCCTACAGGGGGAGGCTATCAGCCCCAGCATTTT. This chain uses TRBV4-1 with TRBJ1-5; 8 bases match TRBD1. V dropped 4 bases and J dropped 5; count of bases not matched to a gene: 7. The CDR3 is 15 residues long. Germline-derived CDR1 and CDR2 are MGHRA and YSYEKL.